The 32 T cell receptor beta chains listed next were all sequenced from one sample in a study of T cells after yellow fever vaccination. MiXCR was run by TCRdb on the 5' RACE reads, yielding one entry per CDR3 protein. The profile shows roughly 32,000 distinct CDR3 sequences, 4.4% of them singletons. The sequences come from CD8+ T cells sorted from PBMCs, collected 5 days after the yellow fever booster vaccination. These receptor sequences come from a man younger than 40 who received the YFV17D yellow fever vaccine.

This clonotype occurred many times. The V gene is TRBV5-6, the J gene TRBJ1-1; D gene ambiguous. V gave up 4 bases and J gave up 0 bases, with 10 bases separating them. Germline CDR1 and CDR2: SGHDT and YYEEEE. The CDR3 consists of 14 residues. The CDR3 sequence is CASSGTALNTEAFF. CDR3 bases: TGTGCCAGCAGCGGAACAGCTTTGAACACTGAAGCTTTCTTT.

Ten or more counts support this clonotype. The J gene is TRBJ2-5, the V gene TRBV9; 8 bases match TRBD2. The J segment lost 5 bases and the V segment lost 7 bases, leaving 10 bases of the junction unmatched. This CDR3 is 14 amino acids long. The germline gives CDR1 SGDLS, CDR2 YYNGEE. DNA of the CDR3: TGTGCCAGCGCTGGGGGGCTAGCGGGTGAGACCCAGTACTTC. Residues: CASAGGLAGETQYF.

This clonotype was seen a handful of times. The chain combines TRBV6-4 with TRBJ2-1, with D possibly matching TRBD1 (6 bases). The CDR3 is made up of 19 amino acids. In germline, CDR1 is MRHNA, CDR2 SNTAGT. With 5 bases removed from V and 0 bases from J, the gap between germline ends came to 23 bases. CDR3 in DNA: TGTGCCAGCAGTCCCGGGGCCACACAGGGTACCAGCTCCTACAATGAGCAGTTCTTC. Translation: CASSPGATQGTSSYNEQFF.

Many counts were recorded for this clonotype. The V call is TRBV10-3, the J call TRBJ2-1; TRBD2 might be the D (6 bases). CDR1 and CDR2 from the germline V gene are ENHRY and SYGVKD. The CDR3 totals 16 residues. V dropped 0 bases and J dropped 6 bases, with 15 bases sitting between them. CDR3: CAISESRRGSANEQFF. In nucleotides, the CDR3 is TGTGCCATCAGTGAGTCGAGGAGGGGCTCTGCCAATGAGCAGTTCTTC.

This clonotype has just a few counts. The rearrangement uses TRBV20-1 and TRBJ2-1; no definite D call. The CDR3 is made up of 11 amino acids. CDR1 is DFQATT, CDR2 SNEGSKA, per germline (reference sequence). The V gene lost 4 bases and the J gene lost 6 bases, with 7 bases spanning the gap. CDR3 sequence reads: CSATLVNEQFF. The CDR3 bases are TGCAGTGCTACCCTAGTCAATGAGCAGTTCTTC.

This clonotype was picked up many times. V usage is TRBV27 and J usage is TRBJ1-2, with a possible D match to TRBD1 (5 bases). Trimming pared 3 bases from V and 6 bases from J, leaving 14 bases between. CDR3 length equals 14 residues. Germline CDR1 and CDR2: MNHEY and SMNVEV (reference sequence). The CDR3 protein is CASSFGGGTNGYTF. CDR3 DNA sequence: TGTGCCAGCAGTTTCGGGGGAGGTACGAATGGCTACACCTTC.

The sample holds many counts of this clonotype. The chain combines TRBV12-3 or TRBV12-4 with TRBJ2-1; D uncertain. The CDR3 extends over 13 amino acids. Trimming stripped 8 bases from V and 7 bases from J, with 15 bases between. The CDR3 spells CASGSNSLNEQFF. The CDR3 DNA reads as TGTGCCAGCGGGTCTAACTCGTTGAATGAGCAGTTCTTC.

This clonotype came up many times. The rearrangement links TRBV6-4 to TRBJ2-6, with TRBD1 as a possible D gene (6 bases). Trimming took 9 bases from V and 1 from J, leaving 37 bases between them. The CDR3 is 23 residues long. CDR1 MRHNA and CDR2 SNTAGT come from the germline V gene. The CDR3 bases are TGTGCCAGGGGGGCAAGGAGGATCTTAAGTTCTTTCAGTCTCTCTTCTGGGGCCAACGTCCTGACTTTC. The encoded protein is CARGARRILSSFSLSSGANVLTF.

Ten or more counts support this clonotype. The chain carries TRBV5-1 and TRBJ2-1; maybe TRBD1 (5 bases). V was trimmed by 4 bases and J by 0 bases, leaving 14 bases between them. This CDR3 comprises 16 residues. Germline CDR1 reads SGHRS; CDR2 reads YFSETQ. The chain's CDR3 is CASSQGGGPSYNEQFF. The CDR3 DNA reads as TGCGCCAGCAGCCAGGGTGGCGGTCCCTCCTACAATGAGCAGTTCTTC.

This clonotype came up many times. This chain connects TRBV2 to TRBJ1-1; no definite D call. The CDR3 is made up of 13 amino acids. From germline, CDR1 is SNHLY and CDR2 FYNNEI. V lost 3 bases and J 4 bases, leaving 9 bases between the germline ends. The CDR3 DNA reads as TGTGCCAGCAGTGAGGGAATAGGCACTGAAGCTTTCTTT. Translated: CASSEGIGTEAFF.

This clonotype occurred many times. The chain links TRBV11-2 to TRBJ2-5, with a tentative D call TRBD2 (5 bases). This CDR3 spans 14 amino acids. Germline values: CDR1 SGHAT, CDR2 FQNNGV. Trimming took off 5 bases at V and 4 bases at J, with 14 bases between the two ends. The CDR3 here is CASSIVEGRETQYF. CDR3 bases: TGTGCCAGCAGCATCGTCGAGGGCCGAGAGACCCAGTACTTC.

This clonotype is categorized as medium-sized. The rearrangement links TRBV9 to TRBJ2-2, with D tentatively TRBD2 (6 bases). Germline lookup yields CDR1 SGDLS and CDR2 YYNGEE. The CDR3 covers 18 residues. Trimming removed 6 bases at V and 0 bases at J, with 21 bases between. CDR3 loop: CASTKRPGEVSNTGELFF. The CDR3 DNA sequence: TGTGCCAGCACCAAACGACCCGGGGAGGTATCGAACACCGGGGAGCTGTTTTTT.

This clonotype was observed at least ten times. The V call is TRBV20-1, the J call TRBJ2-7; D unresolved. This CDR3 region has 15 residues. Trimming shortened V by 0 bases and J by 2 bases, and 14 bases separated the two germline ends. CDR1 is DFQATT and CDR2 is SNEGSKA in the germline V gene (reference sequence). The DNA of the CDR3 is TGCAGTGCTAGAGATCGTAGGGATTTGGCCTACGAGCAGTACTTC. It specifies CSARDRRDLAYEQYF.

This clonotype was found many times. This rearrangement joins TRBV7-6 to TRBJ2-7; 7 bases fit TRBD1. CDR3 size: 14 residues. Germline V lookup: CDR1 SGHVS, CDR2 FNYEAQ. The V gene end was trimmed by 5 bases and the J gene end by 2 bases; junction bases not matched to a gene: 6. CDR3 coding DNA: TGTGCCAGCAGCCGGGACAGCCTCCCCTACGAGCAGTACTTC. It yields the protein CASSRDSLPYEQYF.

This clonotype was seen many times. The rearrangement uses TRBV10-1 and TRBJ2-7; D is perhaps TRBD2 (6 bases). Trimming removed 1 base from V and 7 bases from J, with 11 bases in between. Germline loops: CDR1 WNHNN, CDR2 SYGVQD (reference sequence). This CDR3 has 13 amino acids. The CDR3: CASSEFPEGEQYF. The CDR3 DNA reads TGCGCCAGCAGTGAGTTCCCGGAGGGGGAGCAGTACTTC.

This clonotype was detected ten times or more. The J gene is TRBJ2-5, the V gene TRBV20-1, with D unclear. Trimming took 7 bases from V and 5 from J, leaving 8 bases between them. The CDR3 covers 10 residues. Germline-derived CDR1 and CDR2 are DFQATT and SNEGSKA (reference sequence). CDR3 nucleotide sequence: TGCAGTGTGGGTTGGGAGACCCAGTACTTC. Protein sequence: CSVGWETQYF.

At least ten counts were recorded for this clonotype. CDR3 nucleotide sequence: TGCAGTGCTCAAAGTGGGACAACGATCTACGAGCAGTACTTC. As protein: CSAQSGTTIYEQYF. The chain couples TRBV20-1 to TRBJ2-7; tentatively, D is TRBD1 (6 bases). This CDR3 has 14 amino acids. Looked up from germline, CDR1 is DFQATT and CDR2 is SNEGSKA (reference sequence). V dropped 5 bases and J dropped 3 bases, with 17 bases sitting between them.

Regarding this clonotype: This may be a read error: a much more frequent sequence differs by one nucleotide. This chain links TRBV6-1 with TRBJ2-1, with a tentative D call TRBD2 (6 bases). CDR3 length: 15 residues. Germline V gene data show CDR1 as MNHNS and CDR2 as SASEGT. The CDR3, as DNA: TGTGCCGGCAGAGGAGGGTTTAGCTCCTACAATGAGCAGTTCTTC. Protein: CAGRGGFSSYNEQFF.

This clonotype has at least ten counts. The missing conserved phenylalanine or tryptophan at the end of this CDR3 makes a read error likely. It is unclear where the CDR3 begins or ends on the DNA, so no DNA is shown, and the CDR3 is as TCRdb lists it. The rearrangement uses TRBV20-1 and TRBJ2-1; the table's TRBD2 call for D was not verified on the DNA. The CDR3 spans 14 amino acids, including both terminal residues. Germline V lookup: CDR1 DFQATT, CDR2 SNEGSKA (reference sequence). CDR3 protein: CSARDNSAGLKLNS.

This clonotype was picked up many times. The chain links TRBV20-1 to TRBJ2-5; 12 nucleotides match TRBD2. From germline, CDR1 is DFQATT and CDR2 SNEGSKA (reference sequence). This CDR3 has 13 residues. The V segment lost 5 bases and the J segment 6 bases; nucleotides outside the gene matches: 4. The CDR3 sequence: CSASTSGSKTQYF. CDR3 sequence (DNA): TGCAGTGCTTCGACTAGCGGGAGTAAGACCCAGTACTTC.

This clonotype was seen repeatedly, ten times or more. The CDR3 DNA is TGCGCCAGCAGCCAAGGACTAGCGGGAGTTTACAATGAGCAGTTCTTC. It is translated as CASSQGLAGVYNEQFF. This chain joins TRBV4-3 and TRBJ2-1; 12 bases are a match to TRBD2. The CDR3 spans 16 residues. V lost 1 base to trimming and J lost 4 bases; unmatched junction nucleotides: 2. CDR1 and CDR2 from the germline V gene are LGHNA and YSLEER.

This clonotype was detected once. A much more abundant neighbour one base away suggests this may be a read error. The V gene is TRBV4-2, the J gene TRBJ2-1; D is ambiguous. Germline loops: CDR1 LGHNA, CDR2 YNFKEQ. The CDR3 is made up of 15 amino acids. V shed 8 bases and J shed 1 base, with 15 bases lying between them. In DNA form, the CDR3 reads TGTGCCAGCGGCCCCGCCTGGGAATCCTACAATGAGCAGTTCTTC. As protein: CASGPAWESYNEQFF.

This clonotype was seen ten or more times. The V call is TRBV6-5, the J call TRBJ2-7; perhaps D is TRBD1 or TRBD2 (6 bases each). This CDR3 comprises 12 residues. Trimming cost V 5 bases and J 4 bases, with 9 bases left between them. The germline V gene encodes CDR1 MNHEY and CDR2 SVGAGI. CDR3 residues: CASSQGGYEQYF. CDR3 nucleotides: TGTGCCAGCAGTCAAGGGGGGTACGAGCAGTACTTC.

In its sample, this clonotype was seen many times. CDR3 sequence reads: CASSYIQGYEQYF. CDR3 in DNA: TGTGCCAGCAGTTACATTCAGGGGTACGAGCAGTACTTC. The chain carries TRBV7-2 and TRBJ2-7; perhaps TRBD1 as D (6 bases). The CDR3 has 13 residues. Germline V gene lookup returns CDR1 SGHTA and CDR2 FQGNSA. Trimming shortened V by 6 bases and J by 4 bases, and 13 bases separated the two germline ends.

This clonotype was observed many times. The V call is TRBV5-4, the J call TRBJ2-1; no reliable D call. This CDR3 spans 14 amino acids. Germline V CDR1 and CDR2: SGHNT, YYREEE (reference sequence). V lost 0 bases and J 10 bases, leaving 14 bases between the germline ends. The CDR3 coding sequence is TGTGCCAGCAGCTTGGCCGGTTCGCTGAGGGAGCAGTTCTTC. Residues: CASSLAGSLREQFF. The full variable domain, its missing parts supplied by reference TRBV5-4 and TRBJ2-1, is ETGVTQSPTHLIKTRGQQVTLRCSSQSGHNTVSWYQQALGQGPQFIFQYYREEENGRGNFPPRFSGLQFPNYSSELNVNALELDDSALYLCASSLAGSLREQFFGPGTRLTVL.

This clonotype was seen ten or more times. The V call is TRBV7-2, the J call TRBJ2-7; D is unclear. The germline CDR1 and CDR2 sequences are SGHTA and FQGNSA. The CDR3 extends over 11 amino acids. V gave up 5 bases and J gave up 2 bases, with 4 bases separating them. The CDR3 bases are TGTGCCAGCAGCCGTACCTACGAGCAGTACTTC. The encoded protein is CASSRTYEQYF.

This clonotype was observed many times. CDR3: CASSFNRGTGYEQYF. DNA of the CDR3: TGTGCCAGCAGTTTTAACAGGGGAACGGGGTACGAGCAGTACTTC. The chain combines TRBV12-3 or TRBV12-4 with TRBJ2-7; 7 positions agree with TRBD1. The V segment lost 3 bases and the J segment 4 bases; nucleotides outside the gene matches: 9. CDR3 length: 15 amino acids.

This clonotype was seen repeatedly, ten times or more. This chain links TRBV7-6 with TRBJ2-7, with a possible D match to TRBD2 (6 bases). The CDR3 runs 15 residues. Trimming took 5 bases from V and 3 from J, leaving 17 bases between them. Germline V gene sequence: CDR1 SGHVS, CDR2 FNYEAQ. The DNA for the CDR3 is TGTGCCAGCAGCCCCCTTTTGGGAGGAAGCTACGAGCAGTACTTC. Protein sequence: CASSPLLGGSYEQYF. Combining the CDR3 with reference TRBV7-6 and TRBJ2-7 gives the whole variable domain GAGVSQSPRYKVTKRGQDVALRCDPISGHVSLYWYRQALGQGPEFLTYFNYEAQQDKSGLPNDRFSAERPEGSISTLTIQRTEQRDSAMYRCASSPLLGGSYEQYFGPGTRLTVT.

This clonotype was counted many times. The chain couples TRBV9 to TRBJ2-6; D is possibly TRBD1 or TRBD2 (5 bases each). The germline V gene has CDR1 SGDLS and CDR2 YYNGEE. This CDR3 spans 15 amino acids. V was pared by 7 bases and J by 3 bases, with 14 bases between. The CDR3 DNA sequence: TGTGCCAGCGGTGGTGAGGGGTTTGGGGCCAACGTCCTGACTTTC. This gives the protein CASGGEGFGANVLTF.

This clonotype appeared many times. This chain connects TRBV4-2 to TRBJ2-7, with 9 bases fitting TRBD2. The CDR3 spans 13 residues. CDR1 and CDR2 from the germline V gene are LGHNA and YNFKEQ. With 3 bases clipped from V and 4 bases from J, the junction kept 1 base outside the gene matches. The CDR3 protein is CASSHSGSYEQYF. CDR3 nucleotide sequence: TGTGCCAGCAGCCATAGCGGGAGTTACGAGCAGTACTTC.

This clonotype was found many times. The genes are TRBV24-1 and TRBJ2-1; no reliable D call. This CDR3 is built from 16 residues. Germline V lookup: CDR1 KGHDR, CDR2 SFDVKD. V lost 0 bases, J lost 2 bases, and 10 bases lay in between. CDR3: CATSDLQQPTYNEQFF. The CDR3 DNA is TGTGCCACCAGTGATTTGCAACAGCCGACCTACAATGAGCAGTTCTTC.

This clonotype was counted ten times or more. The chain is built from TRBV29-1 and TRBJ1-2; D remains unclear. In germline, CDR1 is SQVTM, CDR2 ANQGSEA. The CDR3 runs to 12 residues. Trimming stripped 4 bases from V and 6 bases from J, with 12 bases between. In DNA, the CDR3 is TGCAGCGTTGTTGGAGGGCCGAATGGCTACACCTTC. It specifies CSVVGGPNGYTF.